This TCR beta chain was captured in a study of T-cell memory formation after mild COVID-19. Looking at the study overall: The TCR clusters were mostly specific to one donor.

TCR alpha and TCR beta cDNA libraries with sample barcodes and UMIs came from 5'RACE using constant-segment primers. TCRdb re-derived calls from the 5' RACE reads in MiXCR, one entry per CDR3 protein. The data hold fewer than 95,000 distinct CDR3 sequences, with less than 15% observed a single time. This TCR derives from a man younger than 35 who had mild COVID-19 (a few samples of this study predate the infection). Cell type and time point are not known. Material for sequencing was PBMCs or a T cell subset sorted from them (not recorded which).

The CDR3 region has the DNA TGTGCCGGCGGAGGGCCAGGGGTAGTCAATGAGCAGTTCTTC. Translating gives CAGGGPGVVNEQFF. This chain uses TRBV7-9 with TRBJ2-1; either TRBD1 or TRBD2 may supply D (6 bases each). V lost 11 bases and J lost 6, with 20 bases in between. The length of the CDR3 is 14 residues. Germline V gives CDR1 SEHNR, CDR2 FQNEAQ (reference sequence).